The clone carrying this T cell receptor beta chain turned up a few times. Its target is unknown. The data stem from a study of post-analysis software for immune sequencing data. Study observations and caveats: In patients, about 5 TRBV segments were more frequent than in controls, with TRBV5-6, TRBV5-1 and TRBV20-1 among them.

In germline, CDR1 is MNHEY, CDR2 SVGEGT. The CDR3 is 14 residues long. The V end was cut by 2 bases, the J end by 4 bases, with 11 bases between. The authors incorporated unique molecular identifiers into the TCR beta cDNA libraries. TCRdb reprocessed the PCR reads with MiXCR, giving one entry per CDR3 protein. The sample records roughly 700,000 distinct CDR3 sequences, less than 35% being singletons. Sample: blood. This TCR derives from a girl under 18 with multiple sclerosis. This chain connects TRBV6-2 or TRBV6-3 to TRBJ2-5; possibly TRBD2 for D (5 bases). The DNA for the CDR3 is TGTGCCAGCAGTTACCAACTAGTGTCAGAGACCCAGTACTTC. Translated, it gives CASSYQLVSETQYF.